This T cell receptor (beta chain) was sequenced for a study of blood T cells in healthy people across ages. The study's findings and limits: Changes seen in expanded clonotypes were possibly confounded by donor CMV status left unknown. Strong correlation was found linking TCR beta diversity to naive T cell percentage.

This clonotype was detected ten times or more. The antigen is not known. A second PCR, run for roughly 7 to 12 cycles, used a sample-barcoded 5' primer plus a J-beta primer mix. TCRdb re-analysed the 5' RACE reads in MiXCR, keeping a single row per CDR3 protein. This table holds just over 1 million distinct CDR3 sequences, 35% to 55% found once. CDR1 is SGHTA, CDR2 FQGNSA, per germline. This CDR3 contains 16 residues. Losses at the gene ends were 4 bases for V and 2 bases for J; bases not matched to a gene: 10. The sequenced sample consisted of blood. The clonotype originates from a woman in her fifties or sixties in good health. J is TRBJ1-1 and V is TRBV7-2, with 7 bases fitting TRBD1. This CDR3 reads CASSYPLRDRNTEAFF. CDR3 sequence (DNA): TGTGCCAGCAGCTATCCTCTTCGGGACAGAAACACTGAAGCTTTCTTT.